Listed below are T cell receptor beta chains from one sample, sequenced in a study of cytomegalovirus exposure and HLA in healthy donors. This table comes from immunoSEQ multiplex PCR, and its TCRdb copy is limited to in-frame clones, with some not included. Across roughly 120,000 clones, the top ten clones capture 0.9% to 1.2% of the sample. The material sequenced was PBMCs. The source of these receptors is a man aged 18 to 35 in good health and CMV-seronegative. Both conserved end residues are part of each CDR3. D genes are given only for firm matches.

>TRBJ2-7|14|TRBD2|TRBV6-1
TGTGCCAGCAGTGTGGCGGGGGGTTCCTACGAGCAGTACTTC
CASSVAGGSYEQYF
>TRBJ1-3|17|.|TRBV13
TGTGCCAGCAGCTTGAAAGTGGCGGGGTACTCTGGAAACACCATATATTTT
CASSLKVAGYSGNTIYF
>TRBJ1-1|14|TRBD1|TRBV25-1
TGTGCCAGCAGTGAAGACAGGGGGCACACTGAAGCTTTCTTT
CASSEDRGHTEAFF
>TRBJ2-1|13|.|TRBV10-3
TGTGCCATCAGTGACAGGCCTGACAATGAGCAGTTCTTC
CAISDRPDNEQFF
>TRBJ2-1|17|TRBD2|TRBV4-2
TGTGCCAGCAGCCAAGGGTTGGCGGGGGGGTATGCCTATGAGCAGTTCTTC
CASSQGLAGGYAYEQFF
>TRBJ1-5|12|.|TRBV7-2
TGTGCCAGCAGCTTAACTCGCCAGCCCCAGCATTTT
CASSLTRQPQHF
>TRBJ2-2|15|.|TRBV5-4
TGTGCCAGCAGCTTTACTAGTTCTAACACCGGGGAGCTGTTTTTT
CASSFTSSNTGELFF
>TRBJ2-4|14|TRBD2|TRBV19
TGTGCCAGTAGTCTCGGGGGGAAACCAAACATTCAGTACTTC
CASSLGGKPNIQYF
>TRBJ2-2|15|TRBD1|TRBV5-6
TGTGCCAGCAGCTTCGGACAGGGGGAAGCCGGGGAGCTGTTTTTT
CASSFGQGEAGELFF
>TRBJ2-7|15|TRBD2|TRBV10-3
TGTGCCATCGGACTAGCGGGAGGAGGGGATTACGAGCAGTACTTC
CAIGLAGGGDYEQYF
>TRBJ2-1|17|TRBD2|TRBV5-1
TGCGCCAGCAGCTTGGCCCGGACTAGCGGGGAGTTAGATGAGCAGTTCTTC
CASSLARTSGELDEQFF
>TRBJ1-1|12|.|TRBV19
TGTGCCAGTAGTAGAACAGGCACTGAAGCTTTCTTT
CASSRTGTEAFF
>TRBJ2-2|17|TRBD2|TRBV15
TGTGCCACCAGCAGAGATTTACTAGCGGGGGGGCACGGGGAGCTGTTTTTT
CATSRDLLAGGHGELFF
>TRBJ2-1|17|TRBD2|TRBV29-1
TGCAGCGTTGAAGCGGCTTGGCGGGGGGGCCGGGACAATGAGCAGTTCTTC
CSVEAAWRGGRDNEQFF